Reported below is one T cell receptor beta chain. The data belong to a study of blood T cell repertoires in COVID-19. Study at large: From the United States, Italy and Spain came samples of acute and convalescent COVID-19. PBMCs, B-cell-depleted T cells, or T cells provided the cDNA or gDNA that made up the material.

Unmatched junction bases numbered 9, after V lost 3 bases and J lost 5 bases. The CDR3 has 14 amino acids. Germline loops: CDR1 GTSNPN, CDR2 SVGIG (reference sequence). Under the authors' procedure: It was from reference gene primer amplification that nucleated cell counts were estimated. Here immunoSEQ multiplex PCR was the method, and the copy in TCRdb shows in-frame clones only, minus some. The V and J calls and clone size come from that table; D and trimming were worked out from the DNA. The sample lists approximately 210,000 clones, about 76% occurring once. Self-reported history from a screening survey and questionnaire set each donor's cohort.

This rearrangement joins TRBV30 to TRBJ2-5, with 7 bases fitting TRBD2. This clonotype was sampled from a woman aged 50 to 60 with acute COVID-19. Source material: PBMCs or T cells enriched from blood (not recorded which). The CDR3 loop reads CAWRSRGVGETQYF. CDR3 DNA sequence: TGTGCCTGGAGGTCCCGGGGGGTGGGGGAGACCCAGTACTTC.